This T cell receptor beta chain was observed in a study of shared T cell receptors in the human thymus. Trimming pared 2 bases from V and 7 bases from J, leaving 8 bases between. The V gene's germline CDR1 is MGHDK and CDR2 SYGVNS. This CDR3 region has 12 residues. Profiled with immunoSEQ multiplex PCR; TCRdb holds only in-frame clones, not every one. The data show 55,000 to 80,000 clones, 90% to 95% seen once. The genes are TRBV25-1 and TRBJ1-2; D is unresolved. The receptor was isolated from a human donor. The sequenced material came from thymocytes. DNA for the CDR3: TGTGCCAGCAGTGAAGGTGGCCGTGGCTACACCTTC. It yields the protein CASSEGGRGYTF.